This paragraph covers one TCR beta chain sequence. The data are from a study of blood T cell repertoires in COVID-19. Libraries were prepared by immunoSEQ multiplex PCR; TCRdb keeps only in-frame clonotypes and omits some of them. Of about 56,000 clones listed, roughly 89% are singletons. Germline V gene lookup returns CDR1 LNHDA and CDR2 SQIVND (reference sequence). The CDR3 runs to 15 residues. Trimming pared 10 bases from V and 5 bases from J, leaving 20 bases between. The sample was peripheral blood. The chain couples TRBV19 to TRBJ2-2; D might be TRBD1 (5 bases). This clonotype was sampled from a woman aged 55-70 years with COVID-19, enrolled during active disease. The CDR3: CATLPAGQPTGELFF. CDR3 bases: TGTGCCACCCTACCGGCAGGACAACCTACCGGGGAGCTGTTTTTT.